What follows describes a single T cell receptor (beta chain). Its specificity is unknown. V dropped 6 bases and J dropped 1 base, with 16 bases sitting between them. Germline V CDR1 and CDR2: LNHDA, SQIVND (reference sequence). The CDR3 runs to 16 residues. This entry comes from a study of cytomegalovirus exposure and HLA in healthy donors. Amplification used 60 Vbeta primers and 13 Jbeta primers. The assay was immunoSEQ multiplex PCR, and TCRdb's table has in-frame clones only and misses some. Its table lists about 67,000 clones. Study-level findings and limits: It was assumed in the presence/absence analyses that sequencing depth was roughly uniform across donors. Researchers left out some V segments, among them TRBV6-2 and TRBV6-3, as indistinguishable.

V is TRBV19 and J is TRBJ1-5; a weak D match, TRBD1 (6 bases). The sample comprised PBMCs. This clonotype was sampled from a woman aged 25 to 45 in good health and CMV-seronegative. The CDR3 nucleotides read TGTGCCAGTAGATGGGGCGGGGGGCTGAGCAATCAGCCCCAGCATTTT. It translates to CASRWGGGLSNQPQHF.